These T cell receptor beta chains were read from a single sample in a study of blood T cell repertoires in COVID-19. Using immunoSEQ multiplex PCR, the repertoire was profiled, and TCRdb retains in-frame clones only, with some absent. The repertoire includes 220,000 or so clones, roughly nine tenths of them detected once, and about 6.3% sits in the top ten. Sequenced input: peripheral blood. The receptors were gathered from a man in his sixties who had recovered from COVID-19. CDR3s include the opening cysteine and the closing phenylalanine or tryptophan. D genes are given only for firm matches. Size is omitted from some rows. Given values are once, few, many or a class for expanded clones.

TRBD2,TRBV5-8,TRBJ2-5,-,TGTGCCAGCAGCTTGGGACTAGCGGGCGATCAAGAGACCCAGTACTTC,CASSLGLAGDQETQYF
-,TRBV6-1,TRBJ1-6,-,TGTGCCAGCAGTGAGGCTTATAATTCACCTCTCCACTTT,CASSEAYNSPLHF
TRBD2,TRBV29-1,TRBJ2-1,-,TGCAGCGTCCCGAGACTAGCGGCTTACAATGAGCAGTTCTTC,CSVPRLAAYNEQFF
TRBD2,TRBV7-3,TRBJ2-1,-,TGTGCCAGCAGCCCGAGCGGGGGGAGGTCCTACAATGAGCAGTTCTTC,CASSPSGGRSYNEQFF
-,TRBV4-1,TRBJ1-5,many,TGCGCCAGCAGCCAAGCCTGGACAGAAAATCAGCCCCAGCATTTT,CASSQAWTENQPQHF
-,TRBV24-1,TRBJ2-2,-,TGTGCCACCAGTGATACTTTAACTGCCACCGGGGAGCTGTTTTTT,CATSDTLTATGELFF
TRBD2,TRBV10-1,TRBJ2-1,-,TGCGCCAGCGCACTACTGGGACTAGCGGGCAATGAGCAGTTCTTC,CASALLGLAGNEQFF
-,TRBV5-1,TRBJ2-3,once,TGCGCCAGCAGCTTGGTACAGAGCAGCACAGATACGCAGTATTTT,CASSLVQSSTDTQYF
TRBD2,TRBV28,TRBJ2-5,-,TGTGCCAGCAGTACTCTAGCGGGAGGGCCCAAGACCCAGTACTTC,CASSTLAGGPKTQYF
TRBD1,TRBV28,TRBJ1-3,-,TGTGCCAGCAGTTACCTAAGGGACAGCGGAAACACCATATATTTT,CASSYLRDSGNTIYF
TRBD1,TRBV27,TRBJ1-4,-,TGTGCCAGCTCCCCCCAGGGGGCGAGAACTAATGAAAAACTGTTTTTT,CASSPQGARTNEKLFF
-,TRBV4-1,TRBJ1-2,-,TGCGCCAGCAGCCAAGATCTCTGGCCGTATAACAATGGCTACACCTTC,CASSQDLWPYNNGYTF
-,TRBV4-3,TRBJ1-1,-,TGCGCCAGCAGCCAGGACATGAACACTGAAGCTTTCTTT,CASSQDMNTEAFF
-,TRBV7-3,TRBJ2-3,-,TGTGCCAGCAGCTTAGGTGGGGCCACAGATACGCAGTATTTT,CASSLGGATDTQYF
TRBD1,TRBV2,TRBJ2-1,-,TGTGCCAGCAGTGCAGACAGGGGTAGGAATGAGCAGTTCTTC,CASSADRGRNEQFF
TRBD1,TRBV29-1,TRBJ1-5,-,TGCAGCGTCCTAACAGGGGGTGGTAGCAATCAGCCCCAGCATTTT,CSVLTGGGSNQPQHF
TRBD2,TRBV3-1/TRBV3-2,TRBJ2-1,-,TGTGCCAGCAGCCAAGCTGTTTTATCGGGGGGGTCCTACAATGAGCAGTTCTTC,CASSQAVLSGGSYNEQFF
TRBD1,TRBV7-3,TRBJ1-4,-,TGTGCCAGCAGCCAAAACAGGGGTGAAAAACTGTTTTTT,CASSQNRGEKLFF
TRBD2,TRBV30,TRBJ2-5,-,TGTGCCTGGAGGTACACCGGGACTAGAAGAGAGACCCAGTACTTC,CAWRYTGTRRETQYF
-,TRBV19,TRBJ1-5,-,TGTGCCAGTCCCCGGGGGGGGCGGAATCAGCCCCAGCATTTT,CASPRGGRNQPQHF
TRBD1,TRBV24-1,TRBJ2-5,-,TGTGCCACCAGTGACTCGGGACAGGGTGACGCAGAGACCCAGTACTTC,CATSDSGQGDAETQYF
TRBD1,TRBV6-5,TRBJ1-5,-,TGTGCCAGCAGAGAGACAGGGAATCAGCCCCAGCATTTT,CASRETGNQPQHF
-,TRBV4-2,TRBJ2-1,-,TGTGCCAGCAGCCAAGATCACCAGGGGGGAAGGAATGAGCAGTTCTTC,CASSQDHQGGRNEQFF
-,TRBV7-8,TRBJ1-6,-,TGTGCCAGCTTGATGTTGGGGAGAGATTCACCCCTCCACTTT,CASLMLGRDSPLHF
TRBD1,TRBV6-5,TRBJ2-2,-,TGTGCCAGCAGACAATATGTACAGGGGCCCGAGGAGCTGTTTTTT,CASRQYVQGPEELFF
TRBD1,TRBV18,TRBJ2-7,once,TGTGCCAGCTCACCACTGGGTCGGGACAGGGCCTCCGAGCAGTACTTC,CASSPLGRDRASEQYF
-,TRBV19,TRBJ2-5,-,TGTGCCAGTCGAGTAGAGGCGGTAAGCGAGACCCAGTACTTC,CASRVEAVSETQYF
-,TRBV7-2,TRBJ1-5,-,TGTGCCAGCAGCTTAGGCGGGGATAGCAATCAGCCCCAGCATTTT,CASSLGGDSNQPQHF
TRBD1,TRBV9,TRBJ2-7,-,TGTGCCAGCAGCGTTCCCGCGACAGGGGGAAACTACGAGCAGTACTTC,CASSVPATGGNYEQYF
TRBD1,TRBV28,TRBJ2-5,-,TGTGTGGCAGGGGGCGCGGGGACCCAGTACTTC,CVAGGAGTQYF
-,TRBV7-6,TRBJ2-3,-,TGTGCCAGCAGCTTAGGTACGGAATTGAGGATCGCAGATACGCAGTATTTT,CASSLGTELRIADTQYF
TRBD1,TRBV10-2,TRBJ1-2,-,TGCGCCAGCAGTGACCCGACAGGGTCTGAAAGCTACACCTTC,CASSDPTGSESYTF
TRBD2,TRBV7-2,TRBJ2-7,-,TGTGCCAGCAGCTTAGCCGTCACTAGCGGCAGCTACGAGCAGTACTTC,CASSLAVTSGSYEQYF
-,TRBV21-1,TRBJ1-1,few,TGTGCCAGCAGCAAAGTCCAGGCAAACACTGAAGCTTTCTTT,CASSKVQANTEAFF
-,TRBV27,TRBJ1-5,-,TGTGCCAGCAGTTCCCCCGGGACACACAATCAGCCCCAGCATTTT,CASSSPGTHNQPQHF
-,TRBV4-1,TRBJ2-7,few,TGCGCCAGCAGCCCCTTATTACGGGGAAACGAGCAGTACTTC,CASSPLLRGNEQYF
TRBD1,TRBV6-6,TRBJ1-3,once,TGTGCCAGCAGTTACTCAGGGGGCGCGAACACCATATATTTT,CASSYSGGANTIYF
TRBD2,TRBV9,TRBJ2-1,-,TGTGCCAGCAGCAGGACGGGGACTAGCGGGAGGGGTAGCTCCTACAATGAGCAGTTCTTC,CASSRTGTSGRGSSYNEQFF
-,TRBV12-3/TRBV12-4,TRBJ2-3,once,TGTGCCAGCAGCCCCCCATCAGATACGCAGTATTTT,CASSPPSDTQYF
TRBD1,TRBV4-3,TRBJ2-1,-,TGCGCCAGCAGCCGCCAAGGGGACAGGCCCCACAATGAGCAGTTCTTC,CASSRQGDRPHNEQFF
-,TRBV3-1/TRBV3-2,TRBJ1-1,-,TGTGCCAGCAGCCAACGGACGGGGTCGGGAACTGAAGCTTTCTTT,CASSQRTGSGTEAFF
-,TRBV24-1,TRBJ1-2,-,TGTGCCACCAGTGGAGGACTTTTGTATGGCTACACCTTC,CATSGGLLYGYTF
TRBD2,TRBV7-3,TRBJ2-3,-,TGTGCCAGCAGCTCCCGGCTAGCGGGGGAAGTAGATACGCAGTATTTT,CASSSRLAGEVDTQYF
TRBD1,TRBV6-5,TRBJ1-4,-,TGTGCCAGCAGTTATGGGGACAGGAATAATGAAAAACTGTTTTTT,CASSYGDRNNEKLFF
TRBD1,TRBV7-3,TRBJ1-1,-,TGTGCCAGCAGGCTGAGGGGGACAGGCACGAACACTGAAGCTTTCTTT,CASRLRGTGTNTEAFF
TRBD2,TRBV28,TRBJ2-4,-,TGTGCCAGCAGCAGAAGCGGGAGCGTCAAAAACATTCAGTACTTC,CASSRSGSVKNIQYF
-,TRBV18,TRBJ2-7,many,TGTGCCAGCTCCACTGGACAAGGGCAATCCTACGAGCAGTACTTC,CASSTGQGQSYEQYF
-,TRBV6-5,TRBJ2-5,-,TGTGCCAGCAGTCAGGCATTCCAAGAGACCCAGTACTTC,CASSQAFQETQYF
TRBD2,TRBV5-1,TRBJ2-1,-,TGCGCCAGCAGCGGCCCGGAGGGGCGGGGGGCCTACAATGAGCAGTTCTTC,CASSGPEGRGAYNEQFF
TRBD1,TRBV10-3,TRBJ1-2,-,TGTGCCATCAGTGAGCCGGACAGGGGGCAAAAAGGTGGCTACACCTTC,CAISEPDRGQKGGYTF
TRBD2,TRBV5-1,TRBJ2-1,-,TGCGCCAGCAGCTACTCACTAGCGGGGTCCAATGAGCAGTTCTTC,CASSYSLAGSNEQFF
-,TRBV5-1,TRBJ1-2,-,TGCGCCAGCAGCTTGGATATAAGTACGGGGATTGGTGGCTACACCTTC,CASSLDISTGIGGYTF
-,TRBV3-1/TRBV3-2,TRBJ1-1,-,TGTGCCAGCAGCCAAGGCGGCGCTGAAGCTTTCTTT,CASSQGGAEAFF
TRBD2,TRBV29-1,TRBJ2-1,-,TGCAGCGTCGTTGTCGAAGCGGGGCTATACAATGAGCAGTTCTTC,CSVVVEAGLYNEQFF
-,TRBV9,TRBJ2-5,-,TGTGCCAGCAGCGTAGGGTCGGTCCAAGAGACCCAGTACTTC,CASSVGSVQETQYF
TRBD1,TRBV7-3,TRBJ2-7,-,TGTGCCAGCAGCTCAAGACAGGGTGGGGAGCAGTACTTC,CASSSRQGGEQYF
-,TRBV14,TRBJ1-3,-,TGTGCCAGCAGCCAAGGTCCCCCGGGCTCTGGAAACACCATATATTTT,CASSQGPPGSGNTIYF